Given below is one T cell receptor (beta chain) in context. This clonotype showed up just a few times. Its antigen is not yet known. No base-level quality is on record; no much larger clone is a single base apart. Sequencing was performed on an Illumina HiSeq 2500. Quantitative 5'-RACE with molecular barcodes was the method used to prepare the TCR beta libraries. The paper's data handling went like this. A new computational method based on a probabilistic model of VDJ rearrangement was used to identify disease-linked TCR variants. TCRdb trimmed the raw reads at Q25, called clones with MiXCR and kept productive beta chains. Rows are combined by CDR3 protein, so each entry shows the most common genes and DNA. The V and J calls follow TCRdb's processing rather than the paper's. For this sample there are 250,000 or so distinct CDR3 sequences; roughly a quarter appear just once. The biggest ten clones account for 0.5% to 0.65% of the sample.

The record originates from a study of CD8 T cells in ankylosing spondylitis (dated by TCRdb to about 2017). Describing the broader study: The study set out to find disease-linked TCR variants by profiling T cell receptor beta repertoires in ankylosing spondylitis patients and healthy donors. Peripheral blood was sampled, and synovial fluid was also collected from ankylosing spondylitis patients. The full study cohort comprised 20 to 30 ankylosing spondylitis patients and 110 or so healthy donors. Broad study findings and their caveats: Some of the motif variants had been reported before in the synovial fluid and blood of reactive arthritis patients, a finding that suggests common disease-initiation mechanisms. According to the report, matched synovial fluid samples from ankylosing spondylitis patients were significantly enriched for the disease-linked clones. The disease-linked clones had a CD8+ phenotype and were found at relatively low frequencies in peripheral blood. Blood from ankylosing spondylitis patients appeared to be characterized by a TCR beta motif composed of about eight highly homologous amino acid variants.

Sequenced input: blood, either unsorted or a sorted T cell fraction (not recorded which). This sequence originates from a male donor with ankylosing spondylitis or in good health (not recorded which).

CDR3 region: CASSSRRQGAKETQYF. The DNA reads TGTGCCAGCAGTTCCCGAAGGCAGGGGGCTAAAGAGACCCAGTACTTC. Recombination connected TRBV2 to TRBJ2-5; 8 bases in between match TRBD1. The CDR3 starts with the cysteine, ends with the phenylalanine, and has 16 residues. Only the CDR3 part of the read is kept: 48 bases, read in frame from the first base. At the junction V is shortened by 5 bases and J by 3 bases; bases outside the gene matches: 11. The germline V gene gives CDR1 as SNHLY and CDR2 as FYNNEI.